Listed below are T cell receptor beta chains from one sample, sequenced in a study of shared clonotypes between healthy human individuals. Sequencing was performed with immunoSEQ multiplex PCR; in TCRdb, only in-frame clones are kept and a portion is missing. The table lists roughly 2.2 million clones, more than 80% of them singletons, with about 0.41% in the top ten. Source material: naive CD4+ T cells from PBMCs. These receptors were obtained from a man younger than 35 in good health. Some clones in this sample may be carry-over from other donors' samples. Each CDR3 is given with its conserved first and last residue. Each record gives: J gene, V gene, D gene, clone size, CDR3 protein, CDR3 DNA. A D gene is named only where the DNA matches it firmly. Expanded clones are given a class, and other clones once, few, many or no size at all.

TRBJ2-2	TRBV9	TRBD2	-	CASSAPSGLAGGQGTGELFF	TGTGCCAGCAGCGCCCCATCAGGACTAGCGGGAGGGCAAGGCACCGGGGAGCTGTTTTTT
TRBJ2-5	TRBV6-5	-	-	CASSYSAGIQETQYF	TGTGCCAGCAGTTACTCGGCCGGGATTCAAGAGACCCAGTACTTC
TRBJ2-2	TRBV30	-	-	CAWSVRGAGELFF	TGTGCCTGGAGTGTACGAGGCGCCGGGGAGCTGTTTTTT
TRBJ1-6	TRBV10-3	TRBD1	-	CAISQRDRGRGSYNSPLHF	TGTGCCATCAGTCAGCGGGACAGGGGGCGCGGCTCCTATAATTCACCCCTCCACTTT
TRBJ2-7	TRBV18	TRBD2	-	CASSPLGTSGSLEQYF	TGTGCCAGCTCACCACTCGGGACTAGCGGGAGTCTCGAGCAGTACTTC
TRBJ2-1	TRBV7-3	-	-	CASSLMGGLSPNEQFF	TGTGCCAGCAGCTTAATGGGGGGCCTAAGCCCCAATGAGCAGTTCTTC
TRBJ1-1	TRBV6-1	-	-	CASSEAPTEAFF	TGTGCCAGCAGTGAAGCGCCAACTGAAGCTTTCTTT
TRBJ1-3	TRBV6-6	-	-	CASSFTGRGAGNTIYF	TGTGCCAGCAGTTTTACAGGGAGAGGAGCTGGAAACACCATATATTTT
TRBJ1-1	TRBV29-1	-	-	CSVGEVGGPMGPAFF	TGCAGCGTTGGAGAAGTAGGGGGTCCCATGGGCCCGGCTTTCTTT
TRBJ2-7	TRBV2	-	once	CASSEEVTPREQYF	TGTGCCAGCAGTGAAGAGGTAACCCCTCGTGAGCAGTACTTC
TRBJ2-7	TRBV5-1	-	-	CASSFAVSSYEQYF	TGCGCCAGCAGCTTTGCGGTGAGCTCCTACGAGCAGTACTTC
TRBJ2-7	TRBV7-9	-	once	CASSTSGTETYEQYF	TGTGCCAGCAGCACCTCCGGGACGGAGACCTACGAGCAGTACTTC
TRBJ1-1	TRBV7-3	-	-	CASSQSGREGTEAFF	TGTGCCAGCAGCCAATCCGGGAGGGAGGGCACTGAAGCTTTCTTT
TRBJ2-7	TRBV7-2	TRBD2	-	CASSSDGGRVDEQYF	TGTGCCAGCAGTTCGGACGGCGGGAGAGTCGACGAGCAGTACTTC
TRBJ2-7	TRBV9	TRBD2	-	CASSVSPTSLSGEQYF	TGTGCCAGCAGCGTGAGCCCGACTAGCTTGTCAGGCGAGCAGTACTTC
TRBJ2-3	TRBV5-1	TRBD2	-	CASSLTGSGSSTDTQYF	TGCGCCAGCAGCTTGACCGGGAGCGGGAGTAGCACAGATACGCAGTATTTT
TRBJ1-2	TRBV6-5	TRBD1	-	CASSYSTDRVYGYTF	TGTGCCAGCAGTTACTCGACGGACAGGGTGTATGGCTACACCTTC
TRBJ2-5	TRBV5-1	TRBD2	-	CASSLLVTSGVQETQYF	TGCGCCAGCAGCTTGTTGGTTACGAGCGGGGTACAAGAGACCCAGTACTTC
TRBJ2-3	TRBV29-1	-	-	CSVKGGTDTQYF	TGCAGCGTTAAAGGGGGCACAGATACGCAGTATTTT
TRBJ2-7	TRBV7-8	-	-	CASSLWGSQGFHEQYF	TGTGCCAGCAGCCTATGGGGCTCCCAAGGGTTCCACGAGCAGTACTTC
TRBJ1-4	TRBV28	-	-	CASRGGPSYNEKLFF	TGTGCCAGCAGGGGGGGACCCTCCTATAATGAAAAACTGTTTTTT
TRBJ2-7	TRBV6-5	-	-	CASSRPGTQRGEQYF	TGTGCCAGCAGTCGACCCGGGACACAGAGGGGGGAGCAGTACTTC
TRBJ1-4	TRBV4-3	TRBD1	-	CASSPQTGRNEKLFF	TGCGCCAGCAGCCCCCAGACAGGGAGAAATGAAAAACTGTTTTTT
TRBJ2-1	TRBV7-3	-	-	CASSSPAAGRTYNEQFF	TGTGCCAGCAGCTCCCCAGCCGCTGGACGTACCTACAATGAGCAGTTCTTC
TRBJ2-7	TRBV7-3	TRBD2	few	CASSLLADYEQYF	TGTGCCAGCAGCTTACTAGCGGACTACGAGCAGTACTTC
TRBJ1-1	TRBV30	-	few	CAWSVRRDTEAFF	TGTGCCTGGAGTGTACGCCGGGACACTGAAGCTTTCTTT
TRBJ1-1	TRBV9	TRBD1	-	CASSKGQGRNTEAFF	TGTGCCAGCAGCAAGGGACAGGGCAGGAACACTGAAGCTTTCTTT
TRBJ2-2	TRBV18	-	-	CASSLDSGGTNTGELFF	TGTGCCAGCTCACTAGACTCTGGGGGGACGAACACCGGGGAGCTGTTTTTT
TRBJ2-3	TRBV7-9	TRBD2	-	CASSFSPSGRGNTQYF	TGTGCCAGCAGCTTCTCTCCTAGCGGGAGAGGAAATACGCAGTATTTT
TRBJ2-1	TRBV5-1	-	-	CASSYGGRSSYNEQFF	TGCGCCAGCAGCTACGGAGGCCGTAGCTCCTACAATGAGCAGTTCTTC
TRBJ1-4	TRBV4-3	-	-	CASSQGIGLNEKLFF	TGCGCCAGCAGCCAAGGAATCGGACTTAATGAAAAACTGTTTTTT
TRBJ1-5	TRBV19	TRBD1	-	CASIGTGGLYQPQHF	TGTGCCAGTATCGGGACAGGGGGCCTTTATCAGCCCCAGCATTTT